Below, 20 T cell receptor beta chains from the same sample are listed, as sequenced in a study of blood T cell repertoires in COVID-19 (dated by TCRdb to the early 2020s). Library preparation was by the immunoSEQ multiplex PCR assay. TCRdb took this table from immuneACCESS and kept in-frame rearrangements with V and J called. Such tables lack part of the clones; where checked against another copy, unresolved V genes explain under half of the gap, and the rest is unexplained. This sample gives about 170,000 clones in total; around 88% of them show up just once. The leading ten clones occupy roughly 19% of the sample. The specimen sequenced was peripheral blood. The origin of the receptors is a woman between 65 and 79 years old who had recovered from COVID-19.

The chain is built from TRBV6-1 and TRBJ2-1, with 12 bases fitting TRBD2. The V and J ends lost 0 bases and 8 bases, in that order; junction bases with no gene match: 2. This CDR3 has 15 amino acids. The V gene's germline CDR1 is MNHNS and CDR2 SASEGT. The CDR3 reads CASSEATSGSDEQFF. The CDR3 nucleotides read TGTGCCAGCAGTGAAGCGACTAGCGGGAGCGATGAGCAGTTCTTC.

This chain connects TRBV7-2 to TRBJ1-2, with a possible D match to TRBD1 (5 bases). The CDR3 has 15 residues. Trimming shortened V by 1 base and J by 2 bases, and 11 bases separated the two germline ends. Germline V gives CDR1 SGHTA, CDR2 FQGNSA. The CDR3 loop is CASSLEVGQNYGYTF. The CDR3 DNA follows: TGTGCCAGCAGCTTAGAGGTGGGGCAAAACTATGGCTACACCTTC. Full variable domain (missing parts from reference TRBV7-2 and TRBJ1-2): GAGVSQSPSNKVTEKGKDVELRCDPISGHTALYWYRQSLGQGLEFLIYFQGNSAPDKSGLPSDRFSAERTGGSVSTLTIQRTQQEDSAVYLCASSLEVGQNYGYTFGSGTRLTVV.

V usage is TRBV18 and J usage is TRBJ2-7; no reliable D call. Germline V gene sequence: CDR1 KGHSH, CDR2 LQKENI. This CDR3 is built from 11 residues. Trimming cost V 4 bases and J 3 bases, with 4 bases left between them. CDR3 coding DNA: TGTGCCAGCTCACTAAACTACGAGCAGTACTTC. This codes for CASSLNYEQYF.

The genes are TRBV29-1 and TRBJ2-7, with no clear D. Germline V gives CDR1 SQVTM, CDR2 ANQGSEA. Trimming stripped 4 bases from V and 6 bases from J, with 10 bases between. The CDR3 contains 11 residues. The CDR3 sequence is CSVVRSSEQYF. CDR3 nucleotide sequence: TGCAGCGTTGTGAGGTCTTCCGAGCAGTACTTC.

The CDR3 sequence is CASSPPLGGEETQYF. DNA for the CDR3: TGTGCCAGCAGCCCCCCCCTAGGGGGGGAAGAGACCCAGTACTTC. The chain uses TRBV7-2 and TRBJ2-5, with a tentative D call TRBD2 (7 bases). This CDR3 has 15 amino acids. The germline gives CDR1 SGHTA, CDR2 FQGNSA. V shed 5 bases and J shed 3 bases, with 16 bases lying between them.

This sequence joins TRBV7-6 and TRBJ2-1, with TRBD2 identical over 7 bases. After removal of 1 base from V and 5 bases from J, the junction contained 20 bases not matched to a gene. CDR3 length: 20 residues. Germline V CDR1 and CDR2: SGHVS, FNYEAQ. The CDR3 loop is CASSLGGGAGVLAPHNEQFF. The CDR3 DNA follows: TGTGCCAGCAGCTTAGGGGGCGGGGCGGGAGTGCTTGCCCCACACAATGAGCAGTTCTTC.

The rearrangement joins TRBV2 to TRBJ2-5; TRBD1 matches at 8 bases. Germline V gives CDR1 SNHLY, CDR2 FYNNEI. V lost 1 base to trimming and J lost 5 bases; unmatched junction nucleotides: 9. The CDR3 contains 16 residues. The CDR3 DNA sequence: TGTGCCAGCAGTGAAGGGTGGCAGGGGGCGGATGAGACCCAGTACTTC. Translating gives CASSEGWQGADETQYF.

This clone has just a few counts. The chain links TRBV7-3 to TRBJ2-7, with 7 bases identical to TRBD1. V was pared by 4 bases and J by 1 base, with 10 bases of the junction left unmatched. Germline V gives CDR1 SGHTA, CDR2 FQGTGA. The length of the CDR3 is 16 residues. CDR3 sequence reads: CASSSSPETGSYEQYF. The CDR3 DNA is TGTGCCAGCAGCTCATCACCCGAGACAGGGTCCTACGAGCAGTACTTC.

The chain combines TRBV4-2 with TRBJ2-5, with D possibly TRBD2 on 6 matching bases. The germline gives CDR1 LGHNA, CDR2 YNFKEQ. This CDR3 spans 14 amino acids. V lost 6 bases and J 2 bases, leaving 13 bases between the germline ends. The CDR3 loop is CASSPRGGQETQYF. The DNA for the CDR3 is TGTGCCAGCAGTCCGAGGGGAGGTCAAGAGACCCAGTACTTC.

CDR3 DNA: TGTGCCAGCAGCCCCGGGACTAGCGGGAGGGAGGGCACCGGGGAGCTGTTTTTT. As protein: CASSPGTSGREGTGELFF. The V gene is TRBV5-5, the J gene TRBJ2-2, with 16 bases that match TRBD2. The CDR3 has 18 residues. The germline gives CDR1 SGHKS, CDR2 YYEKEE (reference sequence). The trim removed 4 bases at V and 4 bases at J, leaving 7 bases unmatched.

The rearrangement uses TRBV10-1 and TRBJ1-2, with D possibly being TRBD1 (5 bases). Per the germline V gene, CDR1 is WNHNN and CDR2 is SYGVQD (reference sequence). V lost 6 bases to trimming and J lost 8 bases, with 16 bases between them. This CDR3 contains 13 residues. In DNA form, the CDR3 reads TGCGCCAGCAGCCAGAGTAGGGAGGGGGGCTACACCTTC. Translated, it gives CASSQSREGGYTF.

Here the CDR3 DNA reads TGTGCCAGCAGCCCGACGGGACAGGAAAGGGAAGCTTTCTTT. It translates to CASSPTGQEREAFF. The chain combines TRBV7-3 with TRBJ1-1; 8 bases are a match to TRBD1. The CDR3 consists of 14 residues. Trimming removed 5 bases from V and 8 bases from J; junction bases left unmatched: 10. The V gene's germline CDR1 is SGHTA and CDR2 FQGTGA.

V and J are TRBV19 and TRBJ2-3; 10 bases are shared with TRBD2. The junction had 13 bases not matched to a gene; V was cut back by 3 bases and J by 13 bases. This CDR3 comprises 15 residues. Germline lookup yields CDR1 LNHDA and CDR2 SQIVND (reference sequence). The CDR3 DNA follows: TGTGCCAGTAGTATGGCGGGCAGCGGGAGGGGCCTGGAGTATTTT. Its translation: CASSMAGSGRGLEYF.

CDR3 coding DNA: TGTGCCAGCAGCCCCAGGGTCCGCTCTGGAAACACCATATATTTT. This encodes CASSPRVRSGNTIYF. The genes are TRBV7-2 and TRBJ1-3; D possibly corresponds to TRBD1 (5 bases). The CDR3 is made up of 15 amino acids. Trimming left V 5 bases short and J 0 bases short, with 11 bases between. Germline CDR1 is SGHTA and CDR2 is FQGNSA.

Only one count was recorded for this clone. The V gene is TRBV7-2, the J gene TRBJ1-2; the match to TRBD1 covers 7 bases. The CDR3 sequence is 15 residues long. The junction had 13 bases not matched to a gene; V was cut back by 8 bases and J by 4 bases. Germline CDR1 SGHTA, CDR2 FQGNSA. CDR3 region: CASSPGQSYVYGYTF. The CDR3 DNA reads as TGTGCCAGCTCCCCGGGACAGTCTTACGTCTATGGCTACACCTTC.

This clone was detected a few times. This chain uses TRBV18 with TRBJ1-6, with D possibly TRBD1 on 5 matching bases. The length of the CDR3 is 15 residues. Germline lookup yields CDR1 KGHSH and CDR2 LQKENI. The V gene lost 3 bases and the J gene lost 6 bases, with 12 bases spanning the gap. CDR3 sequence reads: CASSPGRLPNSPLHF. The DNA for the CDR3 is TGTGCCAGCTCACCGGGGCGGCTCCCTAATTCACCCCTCCACTTT.

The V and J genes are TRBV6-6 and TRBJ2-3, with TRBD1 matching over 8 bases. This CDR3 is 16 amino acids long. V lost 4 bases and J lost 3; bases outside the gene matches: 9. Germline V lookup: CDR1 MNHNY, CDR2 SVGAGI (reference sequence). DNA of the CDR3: TGTGCCAGCAGTTTTCCGGGACAGGAGTTAACAGATACGCAGTATTTT. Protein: CASSFPGQELTDTQYF.

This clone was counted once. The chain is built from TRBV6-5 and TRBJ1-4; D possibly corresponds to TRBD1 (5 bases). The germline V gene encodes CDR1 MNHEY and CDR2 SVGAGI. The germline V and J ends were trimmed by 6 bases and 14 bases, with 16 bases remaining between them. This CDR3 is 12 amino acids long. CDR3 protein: CASSPDSEGLFF. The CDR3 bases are TGTGCCAGCAGCCCCGACAGCGAAGGGCTGTTTTTT.

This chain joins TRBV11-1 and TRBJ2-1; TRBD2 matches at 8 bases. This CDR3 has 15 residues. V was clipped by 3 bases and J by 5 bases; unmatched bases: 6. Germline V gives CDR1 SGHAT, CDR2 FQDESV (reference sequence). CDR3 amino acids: CASSFRPAGDNEQFF. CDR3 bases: TGTGCCAGCAGCTTCCGGCCAGCGGGGGACAATGAGCAGTTCTTC. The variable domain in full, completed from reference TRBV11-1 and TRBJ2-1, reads EAEVAQSPRYKITEKSQAVAFWCDPISGHATLYWYRQILGQGPELLVQFQDESVVDDSQLPKDRFSAERLKGVDSTLKIQPAELGDSAMYLCASSFRPAGDNEQFFGPGTRLTVL.

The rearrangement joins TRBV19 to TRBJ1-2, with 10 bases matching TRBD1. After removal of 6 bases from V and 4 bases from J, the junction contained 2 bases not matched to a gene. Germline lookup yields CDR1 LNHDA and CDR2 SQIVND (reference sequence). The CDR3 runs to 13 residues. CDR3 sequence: CASRDRGFYGYTF. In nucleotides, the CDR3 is TGTGCCAGTAGGGACAGGGGGTTCTATGGCTACACCTTC.